The sequence of this T cell receptor (beta chain) was determined in a study of CD4 T cells in relation to SARS-CoV-2 and coronaviruses. At the level of the study: The negative reference was HIV-1 Nef peptide pool or peptide-free culture. Study results and caveats: Each donor contributed either pre-pandemic or post-infection samples, not both.

Concerning this clone: Its antigen is currently unknown.

CD4+ T cells from unexposed donors were obtained before the COVID-19 pandemic (2011-2018). CD4+ T cells were isolated from the cells after around eleven days of culture. Unexposed-donor CD4+ T cells were probed with SARS-CoV-2 S/N and four cold-coronavirus spikes, cells permitting. Profiling relied on immunoSEQ multiplex PCR, and the TCRdb table lists in-frame clones only, not all of them. The table records approximately 30,000 clones, 74% of them present only once. This CDR3 has 17 residues. Germline-derived CDR1 and CDR2 are SGHVS and FQNEAQ. V was trimmed by 1 base and J by 2 bases, leaving 18 bases between them.

Sequencing used CD4+ T cells from PBMCs, cultured in vitro. This TCR derives from a human donor in good health. The chain is built from TRBV7-8 and TRBJ2-7, with D perhaps assigned TRBD1 or TRBD2 (5 bases each). CDR3 in DNA: TGTGCCAGCAGCTTAGTGATAAGCCGGGACGGGGCCTACGAGCAGTACTTC. Protein: CASSLVISRDGAYEQYF.